This is a list of T cell receptor beta chains from one sample in a study of T cells in Graves' hyperthyroidism and ophthalmopathy. TCRdb analysed the multiplex PCR reads with MiXCR anew, one entry per CDR3 protein. The sample lists about 350,000 distinct CDR3 sequences; approximately 15% were seen once. Sequenced material: blood. The receptors derive from a woman aged 25 to 45 with Graves' hyperthyroidism. Both conserved end residues are part of each CDR3. Fields, in order: D gene, CDR3 length, J gene, V gene, CDR3 protein. D genes are given only for firm matches.

.	14	TRBJ2-7	TRBV4-2	CASSPTRFTYEQYF
.	13	TRBJ1-2	TRBV28	CASRLGLNYGYTF
.	17	TRBJ2-2	TRBV12-3/TRBV12-4	CASSPPWLSPNTGELFF
TRBD2	15	TRBJ2-7	TRBV20-1	CSARLRAGAGYEQYF
.	13	TRBJ2-3	TRBV27	CASKDGMSDTQYF
TRBD1	15	TRBJ1-5	TRBV12-3/TRBV12-4	CASSSTGGNNQPQHF
.	13	TRBJ1-1	TRBV6-2/TRBV6-3	CASSYFQDTEAFF
.	16	TRBJ2-1	TRBV28	CASSLWTGPIPDSQFF
.	15	TRBJ2-7	TRBV20-1	CSAPHRLDVSYEQYF
TRBD2	16	TRBJ2-7	TRBV20-1	CSARSRLAGSTYEQYF